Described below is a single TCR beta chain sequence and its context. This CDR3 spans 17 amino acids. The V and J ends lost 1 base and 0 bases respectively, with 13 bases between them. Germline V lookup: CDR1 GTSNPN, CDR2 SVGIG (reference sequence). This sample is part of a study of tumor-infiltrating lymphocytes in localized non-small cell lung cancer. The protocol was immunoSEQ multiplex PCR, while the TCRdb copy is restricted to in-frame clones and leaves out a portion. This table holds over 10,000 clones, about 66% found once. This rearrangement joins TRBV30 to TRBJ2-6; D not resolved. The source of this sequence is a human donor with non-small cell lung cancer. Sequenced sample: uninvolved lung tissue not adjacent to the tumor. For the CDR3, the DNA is TGTGCCTGGAGTGGGTTCCGGGTCCGCTCTGGGGCCAACGTCCTGACTTTC. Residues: CAWSGFRVRSGANVLTF.